Below, one TCR beta chain is given with its context. It lacks a known antigen. Within one base of it there is no much larger clone, and no base qualities were kept. The meaning of the sample's time point label: patch test 3, about 24 weeks after DPC sensitization. What the treatment or condition label conveys for this sample: therapeutic diphenylcyclopropenone sensitization with weekly scalp DPC. At every patch-test visit, the blood draw took place before the patch test was put on. Patients were considered eligible if aged 18 to 70, diagnosed with alopecia and deemed suitable for DPC therapy, and patients were excluded if pregnant. Total RNA was isolated from unfractionated whole blood collected in Tempus Blood RNA tubes. Cut back by 6 bases and 5 bases, the V and J ends lie 7 bases apart. The CDR3 starts with the cysteine, ends with the phenylalanine, and has 11 residues. This entry keeps only the CDR3 DNA: 33 bases, framed from base 1. The germline V gene specifies SGHAT as CDR1 and FQNNGV as CDR2.

The sample originates from a study of human T cells and chemical hapten exposure (dated by TCRdb to about 2021). For the study in its entirety: For sensitization, 2% DPC in acetone was applied to a 2 cm by 2 cm area of upper inner arm skin. Throughout the roughly 25-week study period, patients were also given weekly therapeutic DPC doses on the scalp. Patch testing was performed on the upper back with Finn chambers containing 0.01% DPC, and the patch tests were scored after 6 days according to International Contact Dermatitis Research Group standards. Alopecia areata with under or over 50% scalp involvement, alopecia totalis and alopecia universalis were represented in the patient cohort, which was mostly female. Libraries were pooled for sequencing, and variation in per-sample TCR yields was attributed mainly to small differences in library volumes within the pool. The study tracked peripheral blood TCR repertoire changes in vivo during primary and secondary sensitization to the hapten diphenylcyclopropenone (DPC) in alopecia patients. Blood was sampled from patients pre-sensitization (week 0) and at 2, 6 and about 24 weeks after DPC sensitization. Approximately 28 alopecia patients provided blood for TCR sequencing at one to four time points (pre-sensitization, 2, 6 and 24 weeks). Findings and caveats that apply to the study as a whole: Significantly more large CDR3 similarity clusters were formed by expanded TCRs than by pre-sensitization or healthy control sets, consistent with antigen-driven responses. Repeated subsampling changed both the strength of the expansion versus patch-test correlation and the threshold at which that correlation became significant. Alopecia, a presumed autoimmune disease, was present in all patients, so the immune response of the patients might differ from that of healthy individuals. Patch test score correlated positively with the number of PT1 expanded TCRs, reaching significance at thresholds 8, 16 and 32 but not at 4. DPC sensitization did not change how many TCRs were above 1 in 1000 frequency, and no evidence was found of alterations in global repertoire structure.

The method behind the library was RACE. The run used a NextSeq 500. Library preparation attached unique molecular identifiers to individual cDNA molecules for quantitative, reproducible TCR counting. From each blood RNA sample, both TCR alpha and TCR beta chains were sequenced. The published analysis was carried out like this. The median number of TCRs per sample was some 100,000, ranging from roughly 23,224 to 690,600. The Decombinator software suite was used to annotate V, J and CDR3 in the TCR reads. Every sample was subsampled to the same number of TCRs (28,000) for the PS versus PT1 abundance plots. Expanded TCRs were defined as absent before sensitization and observed at least eight times at the 2-week time point. The public reads were reanalyzed by TCRdb: fastp trimming at Q25, MiXCR alignment, in-frame beta chains only. Entries that share a CDR3 protein sequence are merged under the most common genes and DNA. Here the V and J calls rest on TCRdb's processing, not on the authors' analysis. Counted in this sample were about 48,000 distinct CDR3 sequences; about 10% of them appeared once. Of the sample, approximately 15% falls within the top ten clones.

Material: whole blood, obtained in connection with sensitization to the hapten diphenylcyclopropenone (DPC). This receptor was identified in a woman in her thirties or forties with alopecia areata. Some clones in this sample may be carry-over from other donors' samples. The chain uses TRBV11-2 and TRBJ2-5; the D gene cannot be resolved reliably. The DNA reads TGTGCCAGCAGTCAACGGGAGACCCAGTACTTC. Its translation reads: CASSQRETQYF.